The 25 T cell receptor beta chains below all came from one sample that was sequenced in a study of CXCR3-negative and CXCR3-positive naive CD8 T cells. Broader study findings: CXCR3-positive naive cells carried more hydrophobic TRB CDR3s than CXCR3-negative ones.

UMI-labeled 5' RACE TRB cDNA libraries were prepared from the cells. TCRdb re-called the 5' RACE reads, yielding one record per CDR3 amino acid sequence without DNA. This specimen shows around 60,000 distinct CDR3 sequences; the ten leading clones hold 0.7% to 0.95%. Which antigens these TCRs recognize remains unknown. Sequencing was done on a sample of naive CXCR3+ CD8+ T cells from blood. Documented subset: CD45RO-CCR7+CD27+CD95- naive CD8+ T cells expressing CXCR3 (TNR3+). The source of these receptors is a human donor in good health. Some clones in this sample may be carry-over from other donors' samples.

This chain links TRBV14 with TRBJ1-1; TCRdb picks TRBD1, but there is no DNA to check that call. This CDR3 is 15 amino acids long. Germline values: CDR1 SGHDN, CDR2 FVKESK. This CDR3 reads CASSQDGAPGLEAFF.

The V call is TRBV20-1, the J call TRBJ1-1; TCRdb selects TRBD1, and the lack of DNA leaves this call unchecked. The CDR3 length is 14 residues. From germline, CDR1 is DFQATT and CDR2 SNEGSKA (reference sequence). CDR3: CSARAGGASPEAFF.

The V call is TRBV11-3, the J call TRBJ2-3; the TRBD2 assignment by TCRdb is unverifiable without DNA. The CDR3 is made up of 14 amino acids. CDR1 is SGHNT, CDR2 YENEEA, per germline. Here the CDR3 reads CASSPGGTTHTQYF. Full variable domain (remainder filled in from reference TRBV11-3 and TRBJ2-3): EAGVVQSPRYKIIEKKQPVAFWCNPISGHNTLYWYLQNLGQGPELLIRYENEEAVDDSQLPKDRFSAERLKGVDSTLKIQPAELGDSAVYLCASSPGGTTHTQYFGPGTRLTVL.

The chain couples TRBV20-1 to TRBJ2-3; with no DNA, the TCRdb D assignment of TRBD1 cannot be verified. This CDR3 spans 17 amino acids. Per the germline V gene, CDR1 is DFQATT and CDR2 is SNEGSKA (reference sequence). CDR3 region: CSAEGLEAAGATDTQYF.

This chain connects TRBV12-3 or TRBV12-4 to TRBJ1-5; TCRdb selects TRBD1, and the lack of DNA leaves this call unchecked. This CDR3 contains 16 residues. CDR3: CASSLRDGTYDQPQHF.

This CDR3 is CSARDEDRGYNNEQFF. The rearrangement uses TRBV20-1 and TRBJ2-1; TCRdb's D call of TRBD1 is untestable without DNA. Germline V gives CDR1 DFQATT, CDR2 SNEGSKA (reference sequence). CDR3 size: 16 residues.

The genes are TRBV12-3 or TRBV12-4 and TRBJ2-5; TCRdb outputs TRBD2, but without DNA this stays unchecked. There are 18 residues in the CDR3. The CDR3 sequence: CASSSLPGLAGLQETQYF.

This sequence joins TRBV4-3 and TRBJ2-1; the TCRdb call, TRBD2, lacks DNA for checking. The CDR3 extends over 16 amino acids. Per the germline V gene, CDR1 is LGHNA and CDR2 is YSLEER. The CDR3 is CASSQEAPGTVNEQFF.

V gene TRBV12-3 or TRBV12-4 combines with J gene TRBJ2-1; TCRdb reports TRBD2, a call that lacks DNA to check it against. The CDR3 is made up of 15 amino acids. The CDR3 loop is CASSSSGLAGNEQFF.

CDR3 in amino acids: CASSYAARRDSPLHF. The rearrangement joins TRBV6-5 to TRBJ1-6. Germline-derived CDR1 and CDR2 are MNHEY and SVGAGI. The CDR3 extends over 15 amino acids.

V gene TRBV7-9 combines with J gene TRBJ2-5; TCRdb's D gene call, TRBD1, goes unchecked for lack of DNA. The CDR3 extends over 15 amino acids. Germline V CDR1 and CDR2: SEHNR, FQNEAQ (reference sequence). The CDR3: CASSLGGPLQETQYF. Together with reference TRBV7-9 and TRBJ2-5, the CDR3 gives the full variable domain: DTGVSQNPRHKITKRGQNVTFRCDPISEHNRLYWYRQTLGQGPEFLTYFQNEAQLEKSRLLSDRFSAERPKGSFSTLEIQRTEQGDSAMYLCASSLGGPLQETQYFGPGTRLLVL.

The gene calls are TRBV28 and TRBJ2-5; without DNA, the TCRdb call of TRBD1 cannot be checked. This CDR3 spans 16 amino acids. Germline-derived CDR1 and CDR2 are MDHEN and SYDVKM. CDR3 sequence reads: CASSPNWDRGWETQYF.

The CDR3 sequence is CASSHISMGQAYGYTF. The V and J genes are TRBV28 and TRBJ1-2; TCRdb lists TRBD1, though no DNA is available to test this call. CDR3 length: 16 residues. Germline CDR1 reads MDHEN; CDR2 reads SYDVKM.

The CDR3 spells CAISEPTSLSYGYTF. The V gene is TRBV10-3, the J gene TRBJ1-2. CDR3 length equals 15 residues. Germline V gene sequence: CDR1 ENHRY, CDR2 SYGVKD.

The V call is TRBV7-9, the J call TRBJ1-1; TCRdb's D call, TRBD1, is unchecked because there is no DNA. Germline V gene sequence: CDR1 SEHNR, CDR2 FQNEAQ (reference sequence). The CDR3 is 16 amino acids. CDR3 region: CASSSDHQGPNTEAFF.

The chain joins TRBV15 to TRBJ1-3; TCRdb designates TRBD1, a call that cannot be tested without DNA. Per germline, CDR1 LNHNV and CDR2 YYDKDF (reference sequence). CDR3 size: 17 residues. CDR3 protein: CATSRLRTQGAGNTIYF.

The J gene is TRBJ2-2, the V gene TRBV27. CDR3 size: 14 residues. Germline CDR1 is MNHEY and CDR2 is SMNVEV (reference sequence). The CDR3 sequence is CASSLSENTGELFF.

The gene calls are TRBV20-1 and TRBJ2-1; TCRdb's D gene call, TRBD1, goes unchecked for lack of DNA. Germline loops: CDR1 DFQATT, CDR2 SNEGSKA (reference sequence). This CDR3 has 16 residues. The chain's CDR3 is CSARELAGATYNEQFF.

This chain joins TRBV29-1 and TRBJ1-4. Germline CDR1 reads SQVTM; CDR2 reads ANQGSEA. This CDR3 spans 14 amino acids. The CDR3 sequence is CSVVMGATNEKLFF.

The chain joins TRBV5-1 to TRBJ2-7. This CDR3 spans 14 amino acids. Germline lookup yields CDR1 SGHRS and CDR2 YFSETQ. The CDR3 protein is CASSLGWQVAEQYF.

This chain links TRBV27 with TRBJ2-3. The CDR3 extends over 13 amino acids. Germline CDR1 reads MNHEY; CDR2 reads SMNVEV (reference sequence). The CDR3 loop reads CASSLSGLDTQYF.

J is TRBJ2-1 and V is TRBV28. Germline CDR1 MDHEN, CDR2 SYDVKM. The CDR3 covers 12 residues. The CDR3 spells CASRPQDNEQFF. Full variable domain (rest looked up from reference TRBV28 and TRBJ2-1): DVKVTQSSRYLVKRTGEKVFLECVQDMDHENMFWYRQDPGLGLRLIYFSYDVKMKEKGDIPEGYSVSREKKERFSLILESASTNQTSMYLCASRPQDNEQFFGPGTRLTVL.

The chain joins TRBV25-1 to TRBJ2-3. Germline CDR1 is MGHDK and CDR2 is SYGVNS. The CDR3 totals 13 residues. The CDR3 here is CASREAGWNTQYF. Looking up the rest from reference TRBV25-1 and TRBJ2-3 gives the full variable domain: EADIYQTPRYLVIGTGKKITLECSQTMGHDKMYWYQQDPGMELHLIHYSYGVNSTEKGDLSSESTVSRIRTEHFPLTLESARPSHTSQYLCASREAGWNTQYFGPGTRLTVL.

The chain uses TRBV20-1 and TRBJ1-4. The CDR3 covers 16 residues. The V gene's germline CDR1 is DFQATT and CDR2 SNEGSKA (reference sequence). CDR3 residues: CSARDQGSEINEKLFF.

V usage is TRBV9 and J usage is TRBJ2-2; no DNA is available, so the TRBD1 call from TCRdb remains unchecked. The CDR3 length is 16 residues. Germline-derived CDR1 and CDR2 are SGDLS and YYNGEE. CDR3 region: CASSAPAQGNTGELFF.